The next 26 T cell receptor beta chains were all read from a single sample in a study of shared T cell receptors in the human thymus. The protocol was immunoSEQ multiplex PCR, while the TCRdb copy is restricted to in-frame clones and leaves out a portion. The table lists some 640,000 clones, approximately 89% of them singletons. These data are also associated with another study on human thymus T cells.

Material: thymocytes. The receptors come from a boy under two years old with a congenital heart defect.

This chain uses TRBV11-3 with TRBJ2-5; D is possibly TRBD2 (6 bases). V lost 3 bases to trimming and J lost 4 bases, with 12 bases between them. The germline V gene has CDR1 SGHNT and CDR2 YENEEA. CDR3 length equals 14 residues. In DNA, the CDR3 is TGTGCCAGCAGCTTTACGGGAGTTGCAGAGACCCAGTACTTC. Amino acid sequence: CASSFTGVAETQYF.

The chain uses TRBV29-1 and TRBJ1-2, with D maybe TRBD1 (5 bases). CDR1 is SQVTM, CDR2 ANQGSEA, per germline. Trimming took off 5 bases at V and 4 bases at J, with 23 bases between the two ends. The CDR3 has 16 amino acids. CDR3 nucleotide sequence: TGCAGCGTTTCGGGACTTTACGAGGGAGCTACCTATGGCTACACCTTC. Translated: CSVSGLYEGATYGYTF. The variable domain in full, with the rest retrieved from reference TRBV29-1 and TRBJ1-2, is SAVISQKPSRDICQRGTSLTIQCQVDSQVTMMFWYRQQPGQSLTLIATANQGSEATYESGFVIDKFPISRPNLTFSTLTVSNMSPEDSSIYLCSVSGLYEGATYGYTFGSGTRLTVV.

This CDR3 reads CASSETGGGEQYF. In nucleotides, the CDR3 is TGTGCCAGCAGCGAAACGGGGGGAGGGGAGCAGTACTTC. The chain has TRBV6-6 and TRBJ2-7; 7 positions match TRBD2. V was clipped by 6 bases and J by 7 bases; unmatched bases: 9. This CDR3 has 13 amino acids. Germline assignment: CDR1 MNHNY and CDR2 SVGAGI (reference sequence).

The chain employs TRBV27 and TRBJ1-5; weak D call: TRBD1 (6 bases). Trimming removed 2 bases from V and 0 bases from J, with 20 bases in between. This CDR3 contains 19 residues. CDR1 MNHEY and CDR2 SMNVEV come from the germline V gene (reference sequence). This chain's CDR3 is CASSLRGTSWQNSNQPQHF. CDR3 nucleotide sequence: TGTGCCAGCAGTTTAAGGGGGACATCCTGGCAGAATAGCAATCAGCCCCAGCATTTT.

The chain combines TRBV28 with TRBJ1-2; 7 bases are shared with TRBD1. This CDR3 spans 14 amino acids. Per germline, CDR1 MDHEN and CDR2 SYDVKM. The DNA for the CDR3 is TGTCTCTCGGGCACCGCCACAGGGGACTATGGCTACACCTTC. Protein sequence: CLSGTATGDYGYTF.

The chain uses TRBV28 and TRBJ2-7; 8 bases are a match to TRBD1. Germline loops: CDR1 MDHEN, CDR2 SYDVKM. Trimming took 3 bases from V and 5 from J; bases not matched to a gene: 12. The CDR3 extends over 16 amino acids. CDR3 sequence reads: CASSFLDRAYFHEQYF. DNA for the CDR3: TGTGCCAGCAGTTTCCTGGACAGGGCATACTTCCACGAGCAGTACTTC.

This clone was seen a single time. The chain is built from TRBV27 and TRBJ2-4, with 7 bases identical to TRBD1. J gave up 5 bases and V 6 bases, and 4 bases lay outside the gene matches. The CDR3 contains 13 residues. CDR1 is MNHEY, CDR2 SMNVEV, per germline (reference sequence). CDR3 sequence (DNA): TGTGCCAGCAGGCCGACAGGGCAAAACATTCAGTACTTC. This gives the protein CASRPTGQNIQYF.

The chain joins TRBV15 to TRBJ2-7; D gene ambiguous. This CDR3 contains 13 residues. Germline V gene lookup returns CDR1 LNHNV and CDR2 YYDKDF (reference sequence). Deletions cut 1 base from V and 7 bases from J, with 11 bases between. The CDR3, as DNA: TGTGCCACCAGCAGAGGAGAGGCGAGAGAGCAGTACTTC. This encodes CATSRGEAREQYF.

The CDR3 region has the DNA TGTGCCAGCAGCTTCCACGGGAGGCTACGGGGCAGTTCCTACAATGAGCAGTTCTTC. As protein: CASSFHGRLRGSSYNEQFF. V and J are TRBV7-2 and TRBJ2-1; 7 bases agree with TRBD2. Germline CDR1 and CDR2: SGHTA and FQGNSA. Losses at the gene ends were 3 bases for V and 1 base for J; bases not matched to a gene: 15. The CDR3 runs 19 residues.

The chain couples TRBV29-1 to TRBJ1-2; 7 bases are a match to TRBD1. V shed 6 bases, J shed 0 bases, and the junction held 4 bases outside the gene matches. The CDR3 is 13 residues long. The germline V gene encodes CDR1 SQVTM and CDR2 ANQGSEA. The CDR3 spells CSVTGRTNYGYTF. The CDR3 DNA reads TGCAGCGTGACAGGGCGCACTAACTATGGCTACACCTTC.

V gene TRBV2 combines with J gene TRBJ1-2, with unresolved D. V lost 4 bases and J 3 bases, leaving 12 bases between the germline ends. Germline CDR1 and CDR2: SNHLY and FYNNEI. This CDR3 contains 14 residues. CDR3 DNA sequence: TGTGCCAGCAGTGTTCGGACTCGACACTATGGCTACACCTTC. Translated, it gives CASSVRTRHYGYTF.

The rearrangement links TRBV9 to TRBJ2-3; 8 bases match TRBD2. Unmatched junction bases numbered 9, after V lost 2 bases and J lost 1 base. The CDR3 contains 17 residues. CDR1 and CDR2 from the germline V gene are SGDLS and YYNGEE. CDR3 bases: TGTGCCAGCAGCGTTAGCGGGGCCCCTGGTGGCACAGATACGCAGTATTTT. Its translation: CASSVSGAPGGTDTQYF. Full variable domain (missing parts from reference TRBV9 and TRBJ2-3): DSGVTQTPKHLITATGQRVTLRCSPRSGDLSVYWYQQSLDQGLQFLIQYYNGEERAKGNILERFSAQQFPDLHSELNLSSLELGDSALYFCASSVSGAPGGTDTQYFGPGTRLTVL.

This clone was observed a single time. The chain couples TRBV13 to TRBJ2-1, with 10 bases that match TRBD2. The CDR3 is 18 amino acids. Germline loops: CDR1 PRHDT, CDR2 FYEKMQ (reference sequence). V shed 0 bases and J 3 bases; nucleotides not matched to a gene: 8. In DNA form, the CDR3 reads TGTGCCAGCAGCTTAGGATACGTACTAGCGGGGTACTACAATGAGCAGTTCTTC. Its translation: CASSLGYVLAGYYNEQFF.

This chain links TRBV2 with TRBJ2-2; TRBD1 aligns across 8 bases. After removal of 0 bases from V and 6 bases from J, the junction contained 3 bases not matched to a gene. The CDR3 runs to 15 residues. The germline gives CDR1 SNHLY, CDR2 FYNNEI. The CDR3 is CASSEAPTGAGELFF. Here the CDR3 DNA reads TGTGCCAGCAGTGAAGCACCGACAGGGGCCGGGGAGCTGTTTTTT.

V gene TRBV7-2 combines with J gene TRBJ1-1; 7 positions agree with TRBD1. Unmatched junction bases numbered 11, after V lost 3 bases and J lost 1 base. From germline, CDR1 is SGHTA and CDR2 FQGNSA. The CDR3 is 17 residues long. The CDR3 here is CASSFRSWGQTNTEAFF. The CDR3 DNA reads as TGTGCCAGCAGCTTCCGATCATGGGGACAGACGAACACTGAAGCTTTCTTT.

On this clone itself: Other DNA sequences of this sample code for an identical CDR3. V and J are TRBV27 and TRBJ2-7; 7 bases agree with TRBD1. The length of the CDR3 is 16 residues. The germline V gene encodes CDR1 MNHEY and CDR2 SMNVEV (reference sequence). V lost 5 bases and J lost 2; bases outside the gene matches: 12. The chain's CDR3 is CASSQRGQPPPYEQYF. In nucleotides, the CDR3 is TGTGCCAGCAGTCAAAGGGGACAGCCTCCACCCTACGAGCAGTACTTC.

The CDR3 bases are TGTGCCAGCAGTGAAGCAGTTGCCCTCACCCGGGGCGAGCAGTACTTC. As protein: CASSEAVALTRGEQYF. The chain joins TRBV2 to TRBJ2-7, with D perhaps TRBD2 (5 bases). V lost 0 bases and J 6 bases, leaving 18 bases between the germline ends. Germline V gene lookup returns CDR1 SNHLY and CDR2 FYNNEI. The CDR3 length is 16 residues.

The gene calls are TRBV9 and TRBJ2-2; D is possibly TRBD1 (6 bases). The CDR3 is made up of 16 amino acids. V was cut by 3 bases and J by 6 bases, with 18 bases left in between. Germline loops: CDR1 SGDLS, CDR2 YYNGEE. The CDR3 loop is CASSAQDRSLSGELFF. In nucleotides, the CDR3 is TGTGCCAGCAGCGCGCAGGACAGAAGCTTGTCCGGGGAGCTGTTTTTT. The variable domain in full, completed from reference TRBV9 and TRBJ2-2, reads DSGVTQTPKHLITATGQRVTLRCSPRSGDLSVYWYQQSLDQGLQFLIQYYNGEERAKGNILERFSAQQFPDLHSELNLSSLELGDSALYFCASSAQDRSLSGELFFGEGSRLTVL.

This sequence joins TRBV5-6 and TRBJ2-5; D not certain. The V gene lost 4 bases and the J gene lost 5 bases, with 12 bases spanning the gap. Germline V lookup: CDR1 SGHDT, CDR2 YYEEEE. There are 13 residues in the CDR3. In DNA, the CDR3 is TGTGCCAGCAGCCCGGTTTGTGAGGAGACCCAGTACTTC. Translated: CASSPVCEETQYF.

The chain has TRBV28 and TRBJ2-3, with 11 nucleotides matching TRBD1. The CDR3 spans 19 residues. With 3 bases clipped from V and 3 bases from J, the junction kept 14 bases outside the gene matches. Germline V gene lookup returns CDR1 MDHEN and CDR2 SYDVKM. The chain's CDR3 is CASSFGQGALVYTTDTQYF. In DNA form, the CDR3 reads TGTGCCAGCAGTTTCGGACAGGGGGCTTTGGTCTATACGACAGATACGCAGTATTTT.

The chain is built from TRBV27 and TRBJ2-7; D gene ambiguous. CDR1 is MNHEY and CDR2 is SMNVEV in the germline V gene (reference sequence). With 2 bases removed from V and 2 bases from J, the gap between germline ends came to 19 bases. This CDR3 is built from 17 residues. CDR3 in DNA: TGTGCCAGCAGTTTACTTATCGGCCAGGCCATAGCCTACGAGCAGTACTTC. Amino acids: CASSLLIGQAIAYEQYF.

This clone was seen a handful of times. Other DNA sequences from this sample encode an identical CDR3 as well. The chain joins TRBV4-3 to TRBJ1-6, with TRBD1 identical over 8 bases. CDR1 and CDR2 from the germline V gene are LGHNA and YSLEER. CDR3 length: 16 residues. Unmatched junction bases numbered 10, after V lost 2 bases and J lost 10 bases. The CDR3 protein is CASSQSTTGGGSPLHF. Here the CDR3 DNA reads TGCGCCAGCAGCCAATCAACCACAGGGGGTGGCTCACCCCTCCACTTT.

This chain's CDR3 is CASSQTTASGDRDYEQYF. DNA for the CDR3: TGTGCCAGCAGCCAGACGACAGCTTCTGGGGACAGGGACTACGAGCAGTACTTC. This chain joins TRBV7-9 and TRBJ2-7; TRBD1 matches at 9 bases. The length of the CDR3 is 18 residues. Germline CDR1 is SEHNR and CDR2 is FQNEAQ (reference sequence). V lost 5 bases, J lost 3 bases, and 17 bases stayed unmatched.

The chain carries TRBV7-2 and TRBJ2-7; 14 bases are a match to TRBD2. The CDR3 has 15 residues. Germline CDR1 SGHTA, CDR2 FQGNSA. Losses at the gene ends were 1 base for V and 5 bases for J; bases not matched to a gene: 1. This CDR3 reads CASSLEGLAGDEQYF. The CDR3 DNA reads TGTGCCAGCAGCTTAGAGGGACTAGCGGGAGACGAGCAGTACTTC.

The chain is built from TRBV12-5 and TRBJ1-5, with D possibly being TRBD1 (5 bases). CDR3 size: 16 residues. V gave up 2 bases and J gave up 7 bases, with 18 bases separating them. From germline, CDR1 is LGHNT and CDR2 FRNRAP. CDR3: CASGLIFQGFHQPQHF. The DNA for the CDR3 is TGTGCTAGTGGTTTGATATTCCAGGGTTTTCACCAGCCCCAGCATTTT.

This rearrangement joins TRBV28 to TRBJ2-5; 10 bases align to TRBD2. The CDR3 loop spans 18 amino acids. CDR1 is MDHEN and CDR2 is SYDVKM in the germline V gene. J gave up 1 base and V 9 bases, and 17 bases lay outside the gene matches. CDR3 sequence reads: CASPPSSGGPIIQETQYF. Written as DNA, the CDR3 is TGTGCCAGTCCGCCCTCTAGCGGGGGACCTATAATCCAAGAGACCCAGTACTTC.